This T cell receptor (beta chain) appears in the sequencing data of a study of beta chain features in type 1 diabetes. The whole isolated RNA underwent reverse transcription, so sequencing captured expressed TCRB transcripts. TCRdb keeps only in-frame clones here, not all; method: immunoSEQ multiplex PCR. This sample has roughly 330,000 clones, with roughly 13% found just once. Study outcomes and limitations: TCRB CDR3 length was moderately but significantly reduced in all four CD4+ subsets of Type 1 diabetes patients.

V was clipped by 5 bases and J by 10 bases; unmatched bases: 15. The CDR3 contains 15 residues. Germline values: CDR1 SGHTA, CDR2 FQGNSA. Worth noting for this clone: Its antigen is unknown.

Sequenced sample: naive CD4+ T cells from blood. This sequence was found in a woman aged 18-29 years with type 1 diabetes. This chain uses TRBV7-2 with TRBJ2-5, with TRBD1 matching over 8 bases. The CDR3 DNA is TGTGCCAGCAGCCTCCGGGACAGGCGATTCCAGAACCAGTACTTC. Translated, it gives CASSLRDRRFQNQYF.